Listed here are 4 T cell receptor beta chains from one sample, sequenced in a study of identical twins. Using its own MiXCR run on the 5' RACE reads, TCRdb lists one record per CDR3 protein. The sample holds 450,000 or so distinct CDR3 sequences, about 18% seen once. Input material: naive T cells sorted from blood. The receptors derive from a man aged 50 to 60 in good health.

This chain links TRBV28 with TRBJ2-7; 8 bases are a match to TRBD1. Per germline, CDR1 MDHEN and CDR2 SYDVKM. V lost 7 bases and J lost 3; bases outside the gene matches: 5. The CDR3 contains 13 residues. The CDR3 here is CASKRTGNYEQYF. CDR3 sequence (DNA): TGTGCCAGCAAACGGACAGGGAACTACGAGCAGTACTTC.

The CDR3 reads CASSLLGLGETQYF. CDR3 coding DNA: TGTGCCAGCAGTTTACTCGGGTTAGGAGAGACCCAGTACTTC. This chain joins TRBV12-3 or TRBV12-4 and TRBJ2-5; D not certain. The CDR3 has 14 amino acids. V shed 2 bases and J shed 4 bases, with 11 bases lying between them.

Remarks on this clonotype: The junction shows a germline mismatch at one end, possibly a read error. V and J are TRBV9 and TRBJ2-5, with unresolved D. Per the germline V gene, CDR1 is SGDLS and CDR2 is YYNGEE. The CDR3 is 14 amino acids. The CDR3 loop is CASSPHSEQGTQYF. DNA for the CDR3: TGTGCCAGCAGCCCACACTCAGAGCAAGGGACCCAGTACTTC.

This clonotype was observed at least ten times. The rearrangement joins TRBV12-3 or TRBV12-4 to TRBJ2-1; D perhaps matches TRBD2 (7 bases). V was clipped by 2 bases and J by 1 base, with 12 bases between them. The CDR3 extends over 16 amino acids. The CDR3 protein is CASSLRGGGSYNEQFF. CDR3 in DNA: TGTGCCAGCAGTTTAAGGGGAGGGGGGTCCTACAATGAGCAGTTCTTC.